The 15 T cell receptor beta chains reported below all come from one sample, sequenced in a study of CD8+CD57+ T cells in acquired aplastic anemia. Sequencing involved patients with CD8+CD57+ cell expansion previously shown by flow cytometry. Using genomic DNA as the template, TCR beta VDJ and CDR3 profiling was carried out. Each CDR3 protein is one row after TCRdb ran MiXCR on the reads. The data contain 200,000 to 300,000 distinct CDR3 sequences, roughly 82% of them seen just once; the ten biggest clones take up 35% to 50%. The sequencing sample was made of sorted CD4+, CD8+, or CD8+CD57+ T cells (not recorded which) from PBMCs. Every receptor here comes from a human donor with aplastic anemia.

This chain connects TRBV7-2 to TRBJ1-1, with D unresolved. Germline CDR1 SGHTA, CDR2 FQGNSA. Trimming removed 1 base at V and 12 bases at J, with 21 bases between. The CDR3 has 15 residues. As DNA, the CDR3 is TGTGCCAGCAGCTTAGATCTGACCGGGAACACTGACTCTTTCTTT. Translated: CASSLDLTGNTDSFF. Drawing the rest from reference TRBV7-2 and TRBJ1-1, the complete variable domain is GAGVSQSPSNKVTEKGKDVELRCDPISGHTALYWYRQSLGQGLEFLIYFQGNSAPDKSGLPSDRFSAERTGGSVSTLTIQRTQQEDSAVYLCASSLDLTGNTDSFFGQGTRLTVV.

Comment on this clonotype: In this CDR3 the conserved last residue, phenylalanine or tryptophan, is missing, so a read error is likely. Because the CDR3's place on the DNA is in doubt, the DNA is left out and the CDR3 is given as listed by TCRdb. The genes are TRBV2 and TRBJ2-1; the D call in the table, TRBD1, was not verified against the DNA. The CDR3 region is 16 residues in length, termini included. The germline CDR1 and CDR2 sequences are SNHLY and FYNNEI. The CDR3 reads CASSDGGRHGQVFGPG.

The rearrangement uses TRBV7-4 and TRBJ2-5, with 9 bases fitting TRBD1. Germline values: CDR1 SGHVT, CDR2 SQSDAQ. The CDR3 has 14 amino acids. The junction had 7 bases not matched to a gene; V was cut back by 7 bases and J by 4 bases. CDR3 DNA sequence: TGTGCCAGCACCGCGACAGGGGGTCGAGAGACCCAGTACTTC. This sequence encodes CASTATGGRETQYF.

The J gene is TRBJ1-5, the V gene TRBV15; D gene ambiguous. The germline V gene encodes CDR1 LNHNV and CDR2 YYDKDF (reference sequence). The ends were cut back, 0 bases at V and 7 bases at J, with 4 bases in the middle. The CDR3 has 12 amino acids. The CDR3 region is CATSRDYQPQHF. In nucleotides, the CDR3 is TGTGCCACCAGCAGAGATTACCAGCCCCAGCATTTT.

The chain combines TRBV5-1 with TRBJ2-7; a possible D gene is TRBD2 (5 bases). CDR1 and CDR2 (germline): SGHRS, YFSETQ. This CDR3 region has 18 residues. The chain's CDR3 is CASSLRTDGIALSYEQYV. Written as DNA, the CDR3 is TGTGCCAGCAGCTTACGTACAGACGGGATAGCCCTTTCCTACGAGCAGTACGTC.

The chain recombines TRBV20-1 with TRBJ2-1, with D unclear. The CDR3 consists of 14 residues. Germline V CDR1 and CDR2: DFQATT, SNEGSKA (reference sequence). Between the trimmed V and J ends, which lost 1 base and 2 bases, there was a span of 9 bases. In DNA form, the CDR3 reads TGCAGTGCTAGAGGGGAAGGAACCTACAATGAGCAGTTCTTC. Translation: CSARGEGTYNEQFF.

A remark on this clonotype: Because the CDR3 is missing its conserved closing phenylalanine or tryptophan, this is likely a read error. No DNA is shown, since the ends of the CDR3 on it are uncertain; the CDR3 is the one TCRdb lists. The rearrangement uses TRBV2 and TRBJ1-2; no check of the table's D call, TRBD1, against the DNA was made. The CDR3 adds up to 14 amino acids, both ends counted. Germline V lookup: CDR1 SNHLY, CDR2 FYNNEI. CDR3 loop: CASGPGGTDTHYTC.

In its sample, this clonotype was seen a few times. One junction end does not reproduce the germline sequence, and a read error may be involved. The DNA for the CDR3 is TGTGCCAGCAGCTTAGCGGGAGTCCCCGATACGCACTTC. Its translation is CASSLAGVPDTHF. The chain recombines TRBV7-8 with TRBJ2-1; possibly TRBD2 for D (5 bases). This CDR3 has 13 amino acids. Germline V gene sequence: CDR1 SGHVS, CDR2 FQNEAQ.

This clonotype rates as medium-sized. This chain uses TRBV19 with TRBJ2-7; D not certain. The germline V gene encodes CDR1 LNHDA and CDR2 SQIVND (reference sequence). This CDR3 contains 11 residues. Trimming removed 6 bases from V and 11 bases from J, with 14 bases in between. The DNA for the CDR3 is TGTGCCAGTAGACTCTCAATATGGGAGTACGTC. It translates to CASRLSIWEYV.

The chain is built from TRBV9 and TRBJ2-3; tentative D call: TRBD2 (6 bases). This CDR3 has 13 amino acids. V was pared by 7 bases and J by 15 bases, with 24 bases between. The germline gives CDR1 SGDLS, CDR2 YYNGEE. CDR3 sequence: CASGDAGTVPYYF. The CDR3 coding sequence is TGTGCCAGCGGGGACGCGGGGACCGTTCCGTACTATTTT.

This chain connects TRBV7-8 to TRBJ2-3; D remains unclear. The CDR3 is made up of 14 amino acids. V lost 3 bases and J lost 2, with 9 bases in between. Germline V gene data show CDR1 as SGHVS and CDR2 as FQNEAQ. The CDR3 coding sequence is TGTGCCAGCAGCTTCGCGGCATACACAGATACGCAGTATTTT. Protein sequence: CASSFAAYTDTQYF.

This chain joins TRBV7-9 and TRBJ1-1; D unclear. From germline, CDR1 is SEHNR and CDR2 FQNEAQ (reference sequence). The V and J ends lost 3 bases and 6 bases respectively, with 20 bases between them. This CDR3 is built from 16 residues. The chain's CDR3 is CASSLHRVVWSAEAFF. CDR3 nucleotides: TGTGCCAGCAGCTTGCATAGAGTCGTGTGGAGCGCTGAAGCTTTCTTT.

V usage is TRBV29-1 and J usage is TRBJ2-7; 7 bases line up with TRBD1. Germline CDR1 reads SQVTM; CDR2 reads ANQGSEA. The V segment lost 7 bases and the J segment 7 bases; nucleotides outside the gene matches: 16. This CDR3 has 14 residues. CDR3 nucleotide sequence: TGCAGCGCCCAGACAGGGAAGAAGGGATGGGAGCAGTACTTC. Encoded protein: CSAQTGKKGWEQYF.

Comments on this clonotype: The conserved closing phenylalanine or tryptophan is absent in this CDR3, likely reflecting a read error. No DNA is shown, since the ends of the CDR3 on it are uncertain; the CDR3 is the one TCRdb lists. CDR3 in amino acids: CASSWHSEANNEQ. The V and J genes are TRBV7-2 and TRBJ2-5; TRBD2, the table's D call, lacks a check against the DNA. The CDR3 region is 13 residues in length, termini included. Germline V gene lookup returns CDR1 SGHTA and CDR2 FQGNSA.

This clonotype has only a few counts. At one of its ends the junction is not consistent with the germline gene, which may arise from a read error. V is TRBV29-1 and J is TRBJ2-7, with TRBD1 matching over 11 bases. The CDR3 runs 12 residues. Germline values: CDR1 SQVTM, CDR2 ANQGSEA. The CDR3 region is CSVQAGTGGRDF. CDR3 DNA: TGCAGCGTCCAGGCCGGGACAGGGGGGAGAGACTTC.